These 25 T cell receptor beta chains came from one sample sequenced in a study of blood T cell repertoires in COVID-19. Here immunoSEQ multiplex PCR was the method, and the copy in TCRdb shows in-frame clones only, minus some. Of just under 350,000 clones in the sample, around 87% were seen once. Sequences were obtained from peripheral blood. These receptors originate from a woman between 50 and 59 years old with COVID-19, enrolled during active disease.

V and J are TRBV18 and TRBJ2-2, with 7 bases lining up with TRBD1. Germline loops: CDR1 KGHSH, CDR2 LQKENI. The V segment lost 5 bases and the J segment 6 bases; nucleotides outside the gene matches: 9. The CDR3 extends over 15 amino acids. The CDR3 DNA follows: TGTGCCAGCTCATACCGACAGGGTCCAGCCGGGGAGCTGTTTTTT. Amino acids: CASSYRQGPAGELFF.

V gene TRBV2 combines with J gene TRBJ2-1; unclear D gene. With 3 bases removed from V and 1 base from J, the gap between germline ends came to 10 bases. CDR3 length: 15 amino acids. Germline loops: CDR1 SNHLY, CDR2 FYNNEI. The CDR3 is CASSDGAISYNEQFF. CDR3 sequence (DNA): TGTGCCAGCAGTGATGGAGCAATTTCCTACAATGAGCAGTTCTTC.

The gene calls are TRBV7-9 and TRBJ1-2; no definite D call. Between the trimmed V and J ends, which lost 5 bases and 4 bases, there was a span of 14 bases. Looked up from germline, CDR1 is SEHNR and CDR2 is FQNEAQ (reference sequence). This CDR3 is built from 14 residues. The CDR3 coding sequence is TGTGCCAGCAGCACCCAACAGATATCCTATGGCTACACCTTC. This translates into CASSTQQISYGYTF.

CDR3: CASSLGGPTSYEQYF. The CDR3 DNA reads TGTGCCAGCAGTTTAGGTGGCCCCACCTCCTACGAGCAGTACTTC. The chain recombines TRBV27 with TRBJ2-7; no definite D call. There are 15 residues in the CDR3. In germline, CDR1 is MNHEY, CDR2 SMNVEV (reference sequence). The V end was cut by 2 bases, the J end by 0 bases, with 11 bases between.

V usage is TRBV9 and J usage is TRBJ1-2; weak D call: TRBD1 (5 bases). The germline V and J ends were trimmed by 3 bases and 2 bases, with 11 bases remaining between them. Per germline, CDR1 SGDLS and CDR2 YYNGEE. This CDR3 is built from 14 residues. The CDR3 is CASSAQTVNYGYTF. The CDR3 DNA is TGTGCCAGCAGCGCCCAGACAGTCAACTATGGCTACACCTTC.

The V and J genes are TRBV9 and TRBJ2-2; TRBD2 aligns across 7 bases. V gave up 0 bases and J gave up 0 bases; unmatched junction bases: 5. Germline values: CDR1 SGDLS, CDR2 YYNGEE. The CDR3 is made up of 17 amino acids. CDR3 loop: CASSVARAGANTGELFF. In DNA form, the CDR3 reads TGTGCCAGCAGCGTAGCTCGGGCGGGAGCGAACACCGGGGAGCTGTTTTTT. The full variable domain, with the rest looked up from reference TRBV9 and TRBJ2-2, is DSGVTQTPKHLITATGQRVTLRCSPRSGDLSVYWYQQSLDQGLQFLIQYYNGEERAKGNILERFSAQQFPDLHSELNLSSLELGDSALYFCASSVARAGANTGELFFGEGSRLTVL.

The rearrangement uses TRBV19 and TRBJ1-5; D gene ambiguous. V was cut by 3 bases and J by 2 bases, with 11 bases left in between. CDR1 is LNHDA and CDR2 is SQIVND in the germline V gene (reference sequence). The CDR3 covers 15 residues. The chain's CDR3 is CASSIPGYGNQPQHF. The CDR3 DNA sequence: TGTGCCAGTAGTATTCCGGGGTATGGCAATCAGCCCCAGCATTTT.

The chain couples TRBV27 to TRBJ1-1, with 7 bases that match TRBD1. The V segment lost 5 bases and the J segment 5 bases; nucleotides outside the gene matches: 11. The CDR3 has 15 residues. Germline CDR1 reads MNHEY; CDR2 reads SMNVEV (reference sequence). The CDR3: CASSIAWTGGTEAFF. The DNA for the CDR3 is TGTGCCAGCAGTATTGCTTGGACAGGAGGGACTGAAGCTTTCTTT.

The chain carries TRBV24-1 and TRBJ2-1, with 11 nucleotides matching TRBD1. The CDR3 extends over 16 amino acids. Germline CDR1 KGHDR, CDR2 SFDVKD. The V gene end was trimmed by 2 bases and the J gene end by 7 bases; junction bases not matched to a gene: 6. The CDR3 DNA reads TGTGCCACCAGTGATTGGACAGGGGGCTTAGAAAATGAGCAGTTCTTC. It translates to CATSDWTGGLENEQFF.

The chain uses TRBV7-2 and TRBJ2-1; TRBD2 matches at 14 bases. The V gene end was trimmed by 0 bases and the J gene end by 7 bases; junction bases not matched to a gene: 5. The CDR3 runs to 17 residues. Germline CDR1 and CDR2: SGHTA and FQGNSA. In DNA, the CDR3 is TGTGCCAGCAGCTTAGCGGGACTAGCGGGAGTAAAGAATGAGCAGTTCTTC. This encodes CASSLAGLAGVKNEQFF.

The J gene is TRBJ1-2, the V gene TRBV6-6; D remains unclear. The CDR3 consists of 14 residues. The germline V gene encodes CDR1 MNHNY and CDR2 SVGAGI (reference sequence). The V and J ends lost 0 bases and 6 bases respectively, with 11 bases between them. The CDR3 bases are TGTGCCAGCAGTTACTCGGATGGGCTGAATGGCTACACCTTC. It is translated as CASSYSDGLNGYTF.

The chain is built from TRBV11-2 and TRBJ2-7; TRBD2 aligns across 7 bases. This CDR3 contains 15 residues. J was trimmed by 1 base and V by 6 bases; bases with no gene match: 9. Germline V CDR1 and CDR2: SGHAT, FQNNGV. In DNA, the CDR3 is TGTGCCAGCAGAGGGTGGGAGGGGATTTCCTACGAGCAGTACTTC. This translates into CASRGWEGISYEQYF.

This rearrangement joins TRBV11-2 to TRBJ1-2, with 10 bases matching TRBD1. V lost 4 bases and J lost 3; bases outside the gene matches: 2. From germline, CDR1 is SGHAT and CDR2 FQNNGV. The CDR3 loop spans 14 amino acids. The CDR3 sequence is CASSSGQGDYGYTF. The CDR3 DNA follows: TGTGCCAGCAGCTCTGGACAGGGGGACTATGGCTACACCTTC.

The J gene is TRBJ2-3, the V gene TRBV19, with D possibly being TRBD2 (5 bases). V was shortened by 5 bases and J by 3 bases, with 12 bases between the two germline ends. The CDR3 is 14 amino acids. Looked up from germline, CDR1 is LNHDA and CDR2 is SQIVND (reference sequence). DNA for the CDR3: TGTGCCAGTAGTTCGAGGGCTAGTACAGATACGCAGTATTTT. Its protein is CASSSRASTDTQYF.

The genes are TRBV25-1 and TRBJ1-2, with a possible D match to TRBD1 (5 bases). Trimming took 5 bases from V and 4 from J, leaving 11 bases between them. Looked up from germline, CDR1 is MGHDK and CDR2 is SYGVNS. The CDR3 totals 13 residues. The CDR3 DNA follows: TGTGCCAGCAGTAGCAGGGCTTTCTATGGCTACACCTTC. It specifies CASSSRAFYGYTF.

In regard to this clone: At one end, the junction sequence differs from germline, possibly due to a read error. The V and J genes are TRBV10-3 and TRBJ2-2; D unresolved. The length of the CDR3 is 12 residues. Per germline, CDR1 ENHRY and CDR2 SYGVKD. DNA for the CDR3: TGCCTAGGCAGATCGAACACCGGGGAGCTGTTTTTT. Translated: CLGRSNTGELFF.

The chain carries TRBV29-1 and TRBJ1-1; D remains unclear. V lost 6 bases to trimming and J lost 2 bases, with 13 bases between them. Germline loops: CDR1 SQVTM, CDR2 ANQGSEA. CDR3 length: 13 residues. The CDR3 bases are TGCAGCGTAATACAGAATCTTAACACTGAAGCTTTCTTT. Protein product: CSVIQNLNTEAFF.

The chain joins TRBV7-9 to TRBJ2-6; a weak D match, TRBD2 (6 bases). The CDR3 extends over 18 amino acids. V shed 5 bases and J shed 0 bases, with 17 bases lying between them. Germline-derived CDR1 and CDR2 are SEHNR and FQNEAQ (reference sequence). Written as DNA, the CDR3 is TGTGCCAGCAGCCAGACAAGGAGGGGATCCTCTGGGGCCAACGTCCTGACTTTC. It translates to CASSQTRRGSSGANVLTF.

The CDR3 DNA follows: TGTGCCAGCAGGGAAGACAGGGGCTCTGAAGCTTTCTTT. As protein: CASREDRGSEAFF. The chain uses TRBV12-3 or TRBV12-4 and TRBJ1-1, with 8 bases aligning to TRBD1. The CDR3 is 13 amino acids. Losses at the gene ends were 6 bases for V and 6 bases for J; bases not matched to a gene: 6.

J is TRBJ1-5 and V is TRBV7-2; D not certain. CDR1 and CDR2 from the germline V gene are SGHTA and FQGNSA. The CDR3 is 16 residues long. Deletions cut 4 bases from V and 1 base from J, with 14 bases between. The CDR3 sequence: CASSSMDGGSNQPQHF. The CDR3 DNA is TGTGCCAGCAGCTCGATGGACGGCGGGAGCAATCAGCCCCAGCATTTT.

J is TRBJ2-1 and V is TRBV9; 16 nucleotides align to TRBD2. Per the germline V gene, CDR1 is SGDLS and CDR2 is YYNGEE. Trimming removed 7 bases from V and 2 bases from J; junction bases left unmatched: 9. The CDR3 runs 18 residues. The CDR3 region is CASGTGTSGRAPYNEQFF. The CDR3 bases are TGTGCCAGCGGAACCGGGACTAGCGGGAGGGCGCCCTACAATGAGCAGTTCTTC.

This chain joins TRBV4-1 and TRBJ2-1, with D tentatively TRBD2 (5 bases). CDR1 is MGHRA and CDR2 is YSYEKL in the germline V gene. The V and J ends lost 1 base and 12 bases respectively, with 16 bases between them. The length of the CDR3 is 14 residues. The CDR3, as DNA: TGCGCCAGCAGCCAAGCCAGTCGAGGGCTGGGGCAGTTCTTC. It translates to CASSQASRGLGQFF.

The rearrangement joins TRBV2 to TRBJ2-3, with 7 bases lining up with TRBD2. Germline CDR1 is SNHLY and CDR2 is FYNNEI. V shed 5 bases, J shed 4 bases, and the junction held 9 bases outside the gene matches. This CDR3 spans 15 amino acids. The CDR3 DNA is TGTGCCAGCAGTACCCTGGGGGGGGGTCCAGATACGCAGTATTTT. It yields the protein CASSTLGGGPDTQYF.

Here the CDR3 reads CAWSVLLAGASGKYNEQFF. The CDR3 bases are TGTGCCTGGAGTGTACTTTTGGCGGGAGCTTCCGGGAAATACAATGAGCAGTTCTTC. This rearrangement joins TRBV30 to TRBJ2-1; 7 positions match TRBD2. The V gene's germline CDR1 is GTSNPN and CDR2 SVGIG (reference sequence). The CDR3 extends over 19 amino acids. Trimming removed 0 bases from V and 4 bases from J; junction bases left unmatched: 18.

The chain carries TRBV2 and TRBJ1-5; TRBD1 is a possible D gene (5 bases). The germline V gene encodes CDR1 SNHLY and CDR2 FYNNEI. V was shortened by 7 bases and J by 0 bases, with 19 bases between the two germline ends. The CDR3 covers 17 residues. For the CDR3, the DNA is TGTGCCAGCAAATCCGGGGGTCGAGGGTTTAGCAATCAGCCCCAGCATTTT. Protein product: CASKSGGRGFSNQPQHF.